This paragraph covers one T cell receptor (beta chain) sequence. The sample belongs to a study of shared clonotypes between healthy human individuals. Naive CD8 isolation took CD45RO-negative cells positively selected for CCR7 and excluded terminally differentiated effector memory CD45RA+ cells. This CDR3 region has 16 residues. Germline lookup yields CDR1 LNHNV and CDR2 YYDKDF (reference sequence). Trimming at V came to 0 bases and at J to 9 bases, leaving 8 bases not matched to a gene. At deep level, the assay was performed. Profiling relied on immunoSEQ multiplex PCR, and the TCRdb table lists in-frame clones only, not all of them. This sample has 450,000 to 700,000 clones, with roughly 95% found just once.

The chain uses TRBV15 and TRBJ1-3; TRBD1 aligns across 10 bases. Sequencing input: naive CD8+ T cells sorted from blood. The source of this sequence is a woman aged 30 to 39 in good health. CDR3 in amino acids: CATSRDAGTGDVTIYF. The CDR3 DNA sequence: TGTGCCACCAGCAGAGACGCCGGGACAGGGGATGTCACCATATATTTT.